This TCR beta chain came from a study of blood T cell repertoires in COVID-19. Method: immunoSEQ multiplex PCR; TCRdb's copy keeps in-frame clones and lacks some. The repertoire has roughly 230,000 clones, more than 70% of them found once; the top ten carry 3% to 4.5%. Germline V gene data show CDR1 as LNHDA and CDR2 as SQIVND (reference sequence). This CDR3 is 17 amino acids long. V lost 1 base and J lost 1; bases outside the gene matches: 10. The gene calls are TRBV19 and TRBJ2-7; TRBD1 agrees at 7 bases. The sequenced sample consisted of peripheral blood. This clonotype was sampled from a woman older than 75 with acute or convalescent COVID-19. CDR3 nucleotide sequence: TGTGCCAGTAGTATAGGCCGGGTCTGGACAGGTTCCTACGAGCAGTACTTC. Amino acids: CASSIGRVWTGSYEQYF.